Detailed here is one TCR beta chain. Antigen: not known. This sample was taken from a study of T cell responses to AZD1222 COVID-19 vaccine. Study-level findings and limits: An increase in Spike-specific TCR breadth and depth was observed after two AZD1222 doses. Along spike, vaccine-associated CD4 TCRs were found throughout, with dominance at 160-218 and 743-854. Variant regions that are unmutated are reportedly the target of nearly half of spike-specific TCRs. Clonal diversity may have been underestimated, and the donors were mostly white British, with more females than males.

TCRdb's table, derived via immunoSEQ multiplex PCR, lists solely in-frame clones and lacks some. The table shows 150,000 to 180,000 clones, with about 88% occurring only once. Germline V gene sequence: CDR1 LNHNV, CDR2 YYDKDF (reference sequence). This CDR3 has 16 amino acids. V shed 0 bases and J shed 4 bases, with 13 bases lying between them. The chain links TRBV15 to TRBJ2-1; D possibly corresponds to TRBD2 (7 bases). The clonotype comes from an adult in good health. Sequenced here: peripheral blood, sampled on day 0 of AZD1222 vaccination. The CDR3 loop reads CATSRDKGGWYNEQFF. The CDR3 DNA sequence: TGTGCCACCAGCAGAGATAAGGGGGGGTGGTACAATGAGCAGTTCTTC.